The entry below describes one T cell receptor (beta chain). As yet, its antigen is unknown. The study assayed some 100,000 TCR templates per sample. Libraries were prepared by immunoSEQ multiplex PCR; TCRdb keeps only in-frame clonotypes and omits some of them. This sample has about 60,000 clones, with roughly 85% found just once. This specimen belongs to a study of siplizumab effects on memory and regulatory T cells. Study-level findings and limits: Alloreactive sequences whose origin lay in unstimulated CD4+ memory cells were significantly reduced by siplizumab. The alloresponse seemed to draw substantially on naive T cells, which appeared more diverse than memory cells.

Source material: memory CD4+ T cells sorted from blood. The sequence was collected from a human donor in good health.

The CDR3 region has the DNA TGTGCCAGCAGCCATTGGGGGAGCGGCTACACCTTC. Residues: CASSHWGSGYTF. The chain uses TRBV4-2 and TRBJ1-2; weak D call: TRBD1 (5 bases). CDR1 and CDR2 (germline): LGHNA, YNFKEQ. This CDR3 region has 12 residues. The germline V and J ends were trimmed by 3 bases and 8 bases, with 10 bases remaining between them.